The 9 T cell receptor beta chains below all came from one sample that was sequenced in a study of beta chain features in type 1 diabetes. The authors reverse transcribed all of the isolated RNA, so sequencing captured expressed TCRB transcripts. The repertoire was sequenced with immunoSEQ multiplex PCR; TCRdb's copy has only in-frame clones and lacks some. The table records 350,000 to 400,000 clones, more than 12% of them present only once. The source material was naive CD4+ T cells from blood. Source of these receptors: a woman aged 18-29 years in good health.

The CDR3 region has the DNA TGCAGCGTCTTCGACAATAATGGCTACACCTTC. Its translation: CSVFDNNGYTF. The chain couples TRBV29-1 to TRBJ1-2; no clear D gene. CDR3 length: 11 amino acids. Trimming left V 6 bases short and J 6 bases short, with 11 bases between. Germline V lookup: CDR1 SQVTM, CDR2 ANQGSEA.

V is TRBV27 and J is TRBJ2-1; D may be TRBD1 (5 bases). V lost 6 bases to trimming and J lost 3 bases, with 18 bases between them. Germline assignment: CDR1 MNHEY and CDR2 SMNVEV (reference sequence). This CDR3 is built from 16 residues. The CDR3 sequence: CASSYAGNGFYNEQFF. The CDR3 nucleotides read TGTGCCAGCAGCTATGCAGGGAATGGGTTCTACAATGAGCAGTTCTTC.

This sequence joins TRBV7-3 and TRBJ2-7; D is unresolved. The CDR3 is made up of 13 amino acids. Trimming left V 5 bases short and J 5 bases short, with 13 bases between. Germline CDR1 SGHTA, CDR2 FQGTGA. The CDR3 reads CASSPTTTHEQYF. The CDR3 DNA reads TGTGCCAGCAGCCCGACAACCACCCACGAGCAGTACTTC.

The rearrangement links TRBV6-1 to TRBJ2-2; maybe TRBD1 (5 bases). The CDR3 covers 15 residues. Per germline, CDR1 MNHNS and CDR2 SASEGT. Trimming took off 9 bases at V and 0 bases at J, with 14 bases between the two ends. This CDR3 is CASHTGSANTGELFF. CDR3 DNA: TGTGCCAGTCATACAGGTTCGGCGAACACCGGGGAGCTGTTTTTT.

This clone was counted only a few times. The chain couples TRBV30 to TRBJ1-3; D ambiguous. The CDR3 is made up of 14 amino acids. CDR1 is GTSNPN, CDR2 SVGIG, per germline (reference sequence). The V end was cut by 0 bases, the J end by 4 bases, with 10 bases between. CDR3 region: CAWSVGGIGNTIYF. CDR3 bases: TGTGCCTGGAGTGTTGGAGGGATCGGAAACACCATATATTTT.

The CDR3 DNA reads TGTGCCAGCAGCTCCCTTCTAGCGGGAGCAATCAATGAGCAGTTCTTC. It specifies CASSSLLAGAINEQFF. The V and J genes are TRBV5-4 and TRBJ2-1; 10 bases fit TRBD2. Germline V CDR1 and CDR2: SGHNT, YYREEE (reference sequence). J lost 6 bases, V lost 3 bases, and 9 bases had no gene match. This CDR3 contains 16 residues.

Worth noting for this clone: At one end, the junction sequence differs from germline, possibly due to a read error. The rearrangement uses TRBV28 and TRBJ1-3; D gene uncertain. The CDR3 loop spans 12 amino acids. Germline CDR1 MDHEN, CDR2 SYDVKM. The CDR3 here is CASSSDFNLSDF. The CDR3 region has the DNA TGTGCCAGCAGTTCGGACTTCAACTTATCCGATTTT.

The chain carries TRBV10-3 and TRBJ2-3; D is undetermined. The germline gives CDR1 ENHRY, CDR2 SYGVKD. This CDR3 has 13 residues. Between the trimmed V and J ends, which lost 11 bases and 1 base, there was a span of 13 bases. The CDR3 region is CALAGSGTDTQYF. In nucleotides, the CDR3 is TGTGCCCTGGCCGGGTCAGGCACAGATACGCAGTATTTT.

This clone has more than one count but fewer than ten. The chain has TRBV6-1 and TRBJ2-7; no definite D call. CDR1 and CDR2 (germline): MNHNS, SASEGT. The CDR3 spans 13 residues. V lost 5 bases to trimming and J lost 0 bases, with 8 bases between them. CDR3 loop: CASSRRSSYEQYF. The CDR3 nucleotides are TGTGCCAGCAGTCGACGGAGCTCCTACGAGCAGTACTTC.